This record covers a single T cell receptor beta chain. Its antigen is still unknown. This sample was included in a study of metastatic and nonmetastatic thyroid tumors. About the study: Both malignant and benign thyroid patients supplied peripheral blood and tumor or nodule tissue samples, across which the repertoires of these patients were then compared.

Authors' methods: In papillary thyroid cancer, a distant-metastasis classifier was built using CDR3 differences across clinicopathological groups. TCRdb re-analyzed the PCR reads through MiXCR. None of the V and J calls come from the authors' own analysis; TCRdb made them. The data show 15,000 or so clones, around 33% seen once. All patients reached thyroid surgery having received no treatment beforehand. Study outcomes and limitations: TCR beta diversity was reportedly significantly higher in malignant thyroid tumors than benign nodules, in blood and tumor.

Germline CDR1 MNHEY, CDR2 SMNVEV (reference sequence). The CDR3 is 15 amino acids. The germline V and J ends were trimmed by 4 bases and 8 bases, with 15 bases remaining between them. The TCR originated in a male donor with papillary thyroid cancer or a benign thyroid nodule (not recorded which). Some clones in this sample may be carry-over from other donors' samples. The chain recombines TRBV27 with TRBJ1-6; D is possibly TRBD1 (6 bases). Sequenced sample: tumor tissue. As DNA, the CDR3 is TGTGCCAGCAGTTCTGAGGGACAAGGCTATTCACCCCTCCACTTT. This translates into CASSSEGQGYSPLHF.